This TCR beta chain derives from a study of CD8+CD57+ T cells in acquired aplastic anemia. For the study at large: DNA per sorted CD4+ or CD8+ sample ranged roughly 0.19 to 30 ug, averaging 3.2 ug. General study results and limits: Some 29 shared CD8+ CDR3s appeared highly expressed within patients' immunodominant clones.

In the case of this clonotype: Its antigen is unknown.

Genomic DNA was employed as the template in profiling TCR beta VDJ and CDR3. Each CDR3 protein is one row after TCRdb ran MiXCR on the reads. The table records 170,000 or so distinct CDR3 sequences, about 50% of them present only once. By flow cytometry, patients selected for sequencing had shown an expansion of CD8+CD57+ cells. Every one of the patients had aplastic anemia (severe, acquired). Germline V gives CDR1 SQVTM, CDR2 ANQGSEA. After removal of 3 bases from V and 2 bases from J, the junction contained 5 bases not matched to a gene. The CDR3 consists of 15 residues. Sequenced input: sorted CD4+, CD8+, or CD8+CD57+ T cells (not recorded which) from PBMCs. V and J are TRBV29-1 and TRBJ2-2; 8 bases match TRBD2. The TCR originated in a human donor with aplastic anemia. The CDR3 here is CSVEVGRVNTGELFF. In DNA form, the CDR3 reads TGCAGCGTTGAGGTCGGGAGGGTAAACACCGGGGAGCTGTTTTTT.